This T cell receptor (beta chain) was retrieved from a study of metastatic and nonmetastatic thyroid tumors. Study context: Patients with malignant and benign thyroid disease provided blood and tumor or nodule tissue, whose repertoires were compared.

The authors' processing: A classifier for distant metastasis in papillary thyroid cancer was constructed using CDR3 differences observed across clinicopathological groups. Using MiXCR, TCRdb reanalyzed the PCR reads. The authors' filters were not applied to this entry. This table holds about 11,000 clones, more than 25% found once. Among the patients, none had received any treatment before thyroid surgery. Germline V gene data show CDR1 as MNHNS and CDR2 as SASEGT. V was cut by 5 bases and J by 2 bases, with 10 bases left in between. The CDR3 sequence is 13 residues long. Study-level findings and limits: Reports indicated that malignant thyroid tumors showed significantly higher TCR beta diversity than benign nodules did, in blood and tumor.

This clone is deemed medium-sized. Its antigen is unknown. Other DNA sequences from this sample encode an identical CDR3 as well. The chain combines TRBV6-1 with TRBJ2-7, with a weak D call TRBD1 (6 bases). The TCR was taken from a female donor with papillary thyroid cancer or a benign thyroid nodule (not recorded which). Some clones in this sample may be carry-over from other donors' samples. Sequencing used tumor tissue. The CDR3 nucleotides read TGTGCCAGCAGTTCACAGGGTCCCTACGAGCAGTACTTC. It codes for CASSSQGPYEQYF.